This T cell receptor (beta chain) derives from a study of cytomegalovirus exposure and HLA in healthy donors. Study-level points and caveats: Researchers had no immune exposure information except CMV serostatus available.

As regards this clone: Antigen specificity is unknown.

PCR used 60 Vbeta primers and 13 Jbeta primers. This table comes from immunoSEQ multiplex PCR, and its TCRdb copy is limited to in-frame clones, with some not included. The data hold 150,000 to 180,000 clones, with roughly 74% observed a single time. Trimming took 4 bases from V and 5 from J, leaving 17 bases between them. Per the germline V gene, CDR1 is SGHAT and CDR2 is FQDESV (reference sequence). This CDR3 is built from 16 residues. The receptor comes from a young man in good health and CMV-seronegative. The chain uses TRBV11-1 and TRBJ2-2, with a tentative D call TRBD2 (7 bases). The material sequenced was PBMCs. DNA for the CDR3: TGTGCCAGCAGCTCCTCCCGGGGGGCGCGGACCGGGGAGCTGTTTTTT. This encodes CASSSSRGARTGELFF.